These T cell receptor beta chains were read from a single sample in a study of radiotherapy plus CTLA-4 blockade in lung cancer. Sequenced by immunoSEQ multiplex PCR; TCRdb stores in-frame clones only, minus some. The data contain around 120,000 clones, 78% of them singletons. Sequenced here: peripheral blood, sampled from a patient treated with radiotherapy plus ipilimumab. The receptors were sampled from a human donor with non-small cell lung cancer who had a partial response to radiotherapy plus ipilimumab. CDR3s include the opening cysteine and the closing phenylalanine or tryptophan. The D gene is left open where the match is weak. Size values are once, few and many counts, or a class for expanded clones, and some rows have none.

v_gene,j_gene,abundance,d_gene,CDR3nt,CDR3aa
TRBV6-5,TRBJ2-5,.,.,TGTGCCAGCAGTTACTCGGGGGGGACCCAGTACTTC,CASSYSGGTQYF
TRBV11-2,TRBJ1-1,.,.,TGTGCCAGCAGAGTGGGCAGTAACACTGAAGCTTTCTTT,CASRVGSNTEAFF
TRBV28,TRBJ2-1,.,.,TGTGCCAGCAGTTGGTCCGGGGGCTACAATGAGCAGTTCTTC,CASSWSGGYNEQFF
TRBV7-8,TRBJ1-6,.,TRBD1,TGTGCCAGCAGCCCGGGGACAGGGAATAATTCACCCCTCCACTTT,CASSPGTGNNSPLHF
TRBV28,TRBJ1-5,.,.,TGTGCCAGCATCACCGGGGGGCGCGGTCAGCCCCAGCATTTT,CASITGGRGQPQHF
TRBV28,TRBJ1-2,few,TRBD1,TGTGCCAGCAGTAAAGACAGGGTTCCGGTTGGCTACACCTTC,CASSKDRVPVGYTF
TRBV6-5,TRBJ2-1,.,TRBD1,TGTGCCAGCAGTTACAAAGGACAGGGGAATTACAATGAGCAGTTCTTC,CASSYKGQGNYNEQFF
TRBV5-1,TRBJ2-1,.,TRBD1,TGCGCCAGCAGCTCCTCGGCCGGGACAGGGCGAAATGAGCAGTTCTTC,CASSSSAGTGRNEQFF
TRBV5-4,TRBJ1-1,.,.,TGTGCCAGCAGTATGGTCCATAGCTCTGAAGCTTTCTTT,CASSMVHSSEAFF
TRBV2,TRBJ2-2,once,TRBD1,TGTGCCAGCAGCTCTACAGGGGAAGGGGAGCTGTTTTTT,CASSSTGEGELFF
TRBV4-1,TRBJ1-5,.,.,TGCGCCAGCAGCCAAGGCGACGGGAGGACAGCGAGTAGGAGCAATCAGCCCCAGCATTTT,CASSQGDGRTASRSNQPQHF
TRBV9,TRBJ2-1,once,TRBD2,TGTGCCAGCAGCGTATACTCTAGCGGAGACAATGAGCAGTTCTTC,CASSVYSSGDNEQFF
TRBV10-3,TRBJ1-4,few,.,TGTGCCATCAGTGCGGGGGGTGGTGAAAAACTGTTTTTT,CAISAGGGEKLFF
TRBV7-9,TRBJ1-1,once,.,TGTGCCAGCGCGGCCTTGGCTGAAGCTTTCTTT,CASAALAEAFF